Following are 24 T cell receptor beta chains from one sample sequenced in a study of coeliac disease. Whole-study results and caveats: Lower clonality than controls marked TRB and TRG repertoires from active celiac intraepithelial and lamina propria samples.

Measured with immunoSEQ multiplex PCR; TCRdb has only the in-frame clones, and not every one. The sample includes about 6,700 clones, 65% to 80% of them seen just once. No antigen is known for these receptors. Sequenced material: lamina propria lymphocytes from the gut. The receptors shown here come from a woman aged 18-30 years with active celiac disease.

This CDR3 reads CASSLRGGGGYSPLHF. In DNA, the CDR3 is TGTGCCAGCAGCTTAAGAGGAGGGGGCGGGTATTCACCCCTCCACTTT. This chain connects TRBV5-5 to TRBJ1-6; 7 bases map to TRBD1. The CDR3 is 16 amino acids. J was trimmed by 8 bases and V by 2 bases; bases with no gene match: 10. Looked up from germline, CDR1 is SGHKS and CDR2 is YYEKEE (reference sequence).

The chain combines TRBV11-2 with TRBJ2-7; 10 positions match TRBD1. The trim removed 5 bases at V and 3 bases at J, leaving 10 bases unmatched. The V gene's germline CDR1 is SGHAT and CDR2 FQNNGV. CDR3 length: 16 amino acids. The CDR3 loop reads CASSPSLGQGSYEQYF. CDR3 coding DNA: TGTGCCAGCAGCCCCTCACTGGGACAGGGGAGCTACGAGCAGTACTTC. Using reference TRBV11-2 and TRBJ2-7 for the parts outside the CDR3, the full variable domain is EAGVAQSPRYKIIEKRQSVAFWCNPISGHATLYWYQQILGQGPKLLIQFQNNGVVDDSQLPKDRFSAERLKGVDSTLKIQPAKLEDSAVYLCASSPSLGQGSYEQYFGPGTRLTVT.

The gene calls are TRBV11-2 and TRBJ1-2; 10 bases line up with TRBD1. CDR3 length: 15 amino acids. CDR1 SGHAT and CDR2 FQNNGV come from the germline V gene. The V and J ends lost 1 base and 9 bases, in that order; junction bases with no gene match: 8. CDR3 protein: CASSLGVGTGVSYTF. Here the CDR3 DNA reads TGTGCCAGCAGCTTAGGAGTCGGGACAGGGGTGAGCTACACCTTC.

The rearrangement joins TRBV2 to TRBJ1-2, with 7 bases identical to TRBD1. V lost 11 bases to trimming and J lost 4 bases; unmatched junction nucleotides: 13. The CDR3 has 14 residues. The germline V gene has CDR1 SNHLY and CDR2 FYNNEI. CDR3 DNA sequence: TGTGCCGGAGGGGGCGCTTCCCTCTTCTATGGCTACACCTTC. It encodes CAGGGASLFYGYTF.

This clone was found a few times. The chain couples TRBV7-2 to TRBJ2-5; TRBD2 aligns across 14 bases. The germline V gene encodes CDR1 SGHTA and CDR2 FQGNSA. V was clipped by 6 bases and J by 8 bases; unmatched bases: 5. This CDR3 spans 14 amino acids. CDR3 coding DNA: TGTGCCAGCAGTCGGGGACTAGCGGGGGACACCCAGTACTTC. Protein product: CASSRGLAGDTQYF.

V usage is TRBV6-5 and J usage is TRBJ2-1, with 10 bases fitting TRBD2. Germline values: CDR1 MNHEY, CDR2 SVGAGI. J gave up 9 bases and V 2 bases, and 7 bases lay outside the gene matches. The CDR3 is made up of 15 amino acids. Written as DNA, the CDR3 is TGTGCCAGCAGTTACAGGGCTAGCGGGGGCCTTGAGCAGTTCTTC. Protein sequence: CASSYRASGGLEQFF.

The chain links TRBV4-1 to TRBJ2-1; D is uncertain. CDR3 length: 15 residues. The germline V gene has CDR1 MGHRA and CDR2 YSYEKL. Trimming stripped 1 base from V and 5 bases from J, with 12 bases between. The CDR3 DNA reads as TGCGCCAGCAGCCAAGTGTTAACAGCCAACAATGAGCAGTTCTTC. Its translation is CASSQVLTANNEQFF.

This sequence joins TRBV2 and TRBJ1-4, with 7 nucleotides matching TRBD1. The CDR3 covers 15 residues. The trim removed 4 bases at V and 1 base at J, leaving 3 bases unmatched. Germline CDR1 is SNHLY and CDR2 is FYNNEI. Here the CDR3 DNA reads TGTGCCAGCAGTGGACAGGGCGGAACTAATGAAAAACTGTTTTTT. It is translated as CASSGQGGTNEKLFF.

The chain links TRBV25-1 to TRBJ2-7; TRBD1 aligns across 8 bases. CDR3 length: 15 residues. The V segment lost 2 bases and the J segment 5 bases; nucleotides outside the gene matches: 8. The germline V gene has CDR1 MGHDK and CDR2 SYGVNS. The CDR3 sequence is CASSEPGQGSHEQYF. The DNA of the CDR3 is TGTGCCAGCAGTGAACCCGGACAGGGATCTCACGAGCAGTACTTC.

The chain joins TRBV4-1 to TRBJ1-1, with D maybe TRBD1 (5 bases). The germline V gene encodes CDR1 MGHRA and CDR2 YSYEKL. This CDR3 comprises 15 residues. Between the trimmed V and J ends, which lost 6 bases and 1 base, there was a span of 15 bases. Here the CDR3 DNA reads TGCGCCAGCAGAACGGGGGACGCCTCGAACACTGAAGCTTTCTTT. This encodes CASRTGDASNTEAFF.

This CDR3 reads CASSYSRSLRDTQYF. CDR3 DNA: TGTGCCAGCAGTTACTCCCGCAGCCTCAGGGATACGCAGTATTTT. This chain joins TRBV6-5 and TRBJ2-3; D remains ambiguous. Trimming removed 0 bases from V and 6 bases from J, with 13 bases in between. The germline CDR1 and CDR2 sequences are MNHEY and SVGAGI. The CDR3 sequence is 15 residues long.

The gene calls are TRBV19 and TRBJ2-5; 8 nucleotides line up with TRBD1. Judging by the DNA end, TRBJ2-7 fits better; the J call may be wrong. The CDR3 covers 15 residues. The V gene's germline CDR1 is LNHDA and CDR2 SQIVND (reference sequence). This CDR3 reads CASSMEAGGRYEQYF. The CDR3 nucleotides are TGTGCCAGTAGTATGGAGGCAGGGGGCCGTTACGAGCAGTACTTC.

The chain joins TRBV28 to TRBJ2-5; 12 bases align to TRBD2. CDR3 size: 15 residues. Trimming removed 6 bases from V and 11 bases from J; junction bases left unmatched: 13. Germline loops: CDR1 MDHEN, CDR2 SYDVKM. The CDR3 loop is CASRLAGGPVWEQYF. The CDR3, as DNA: TGTGCCAGCAGGCTAGCGGGAGGGCCGGTGTGGGAGCAGTACTTC.

This clone occurred a few times. The rearrangement joins TRBV19 to TRBJ2-3; 10 bases fit TRBD1. The CDR3 length is 14 residues. CDR1 and CDR2 from the germline V gene are LNHDA and SQIVND (reference sequence). Trimming at V came to 5 bases and at J to 1 base, leaving 0 bases not matched to a gene. CDR3 bases: TGTGCCAGTAGTGACAGGGGGCGCACAGATACGCAGTATTTT. It translates to CASSDRGRTDTQYF.

This clone was seen a few times. This rearrangement joins TRBV6-1 to TRBJ2-1; D perhaps matches TRBD2 (5 bases). The CDR3 is 13 amino acids. Germline CDR1 reads MNHNS; CDR2 reads SASEGT. Trimming removed 2 bases from V and 9 bases from J, with 11 bases in between. The CDR3 DNA is TGTGCCAGCAGTGAACAAGCGCTAGCTGAGCAGTTCTTC. Residues: CASSEQALAEQFF.

The CDR3 nucleotides read TGTGCCAGCAGCCAAGGCGGGGGCATTCAGTACTTC. Residues: CASSQGGGIQYF. The chain recombines TRBV4-2 with TRBJ2-4, with TRBD2 matching 7 bases. The V and J ends lost 1 base and 9 bases, in that order; junction bases with no gene match: 0. CDR1 is LGHNA, CDR2 YNFKEQ, per germline. The CDR3 sequence is 12 residues long.

The gene calls are TRBV15 and TRBJ2-1, with D tentatively TRBD1 (7 bases). CDR1 and CDR2 from the germline V gene are LNHNV and YYDKDF (reference sequence). There are 19 residues in the CDR3. Deletions cut 2 bases from V and 7 bases from J, with 27 bases between. The CDR3 region is CATSRTRDSWRGVWNEQFF. In DNA, the CDR3 is TGTGCCACCAGCAGAACCAGGGACAGTTGGAGGGGGGTGTGGAATGAGCAGTTCTTC. The full variable domain, its missing parts supplied by reference TRBV15 and TRBJ2-1, is DAMVIQNPRYQVTQFGKPVTLSCSQTLNHNVMYWYQQKSSQAPKLLFHYYDKDFNNEADTPDNFQSRRPNTSFCFLDIRSPGLGDTAMYLCATSRTRDSWRGVWNEQFFGPGTRLTVL.

The chain employs TRBV18 and TRBJ2-5, with a tentative D call TRBD2 (6 bases). V gave up 6 bases and J gave up 5 bases, with 19 bases separating them. There are 15 residues in the CDR3. Germline loops: CDR1 KGHSH, CDR2 LQKENI. The CDR3 spells CASSSAGMLGETQYF. The CDR3 bases are TGTGCCAGCTCGTCGGCGGGGATGCTCGGGGAGACCCAGTACTTC. Combining the CDR3 with reference TRBV18 and TRBJ2-5 gives the whole variable domain NAGVMQNPRHLVRRRGQEARLRCSPMKGHSHVYWYRQLPEEGLKFMVYLQKENIIDESGMPKERFSAEFPKEGPSILRIQQVVRGDSAAYFCASSSAGMLGETQYFGPGTRLLVL.

The chain has TRBV7-3 and TRBJ2-1, with a possible D match to TRBD2 (7 bases). Germline V gene data show CDR1 as SGHTA and CDR2 as FQGTGA. This CDR3 has 17 amino acids. V was cut by 6 bases and J by 0 bases, with 18 bases left in between. The DNA for the CDR3 is TGTGCCAGCAGAGATTGGGGGGGCCTCTGCTCCTACAATGAGCAGTTCTTC. Translation gives CASRDWGGLCSYNEQFF.

The gene calls are TRBV25-1 and TRBJ1-1; D is ambiguous. Looked up from germline, CDR1 is MGHDK and CDR2 is SYGVNS. The V end lost 5 bases, the J end lost 2 bases, and 15 bases lay between the germline ends. CDR3 size: 15 residues. Here the CDR3 DNA reads TGTGCCAGCAGTCTATTTAGAGGAGGAAACACTGAAGCTTTCTTT. Amino acids: CASSLFRGGNTEAFF.

The J gene is TRBJ2-7, the V gene TRBV2; 7 nucleotides agree with TRBD1. Germline-derived CDR1 and CDR2 are SNHLY and FYNNEI. This CDR3 contains 13 residues. J was trimmed by 1 base and V by 9 bases; bases with no gene match: 6. The CDR3 sequence is CARGTGASYEQYF. In nucleotides, the CDR3 is TGTGCCAGGGGTACAGGGGCTTCCTACGAGCAGTACTTC.

This clone has more than one count but fewer than ten. The chain joins TRBV2 to TRBJ2-4; TRBD2 matches 7 bases. The junction had 4 bases not matched to a gene; V was cut back by 4 bases and J by 7 bases. Germline V gene lookup returns CDR1 SNHLY and CDR2 FYNNEI. CDR3 size: 13 residues. The CDR3 nucleotides are TGTGCCAGCAGTGCGAACGGGAGGAACATTCAGTACTTC. It codes for CASSANGRNIQYF.

This clone is a singleton in its sample. This chain links TRBV12-5 with TRBJ2-1, with D tentatively TRBD1 (5 bases). V was pared by 1 base and J by 8 bases, with 21 bases between. Germline V gene data show CDR1 as LGHNT and CDR2 as FRNRAP. The CDR3 contains 17 residues. This chain's CDR3 is CASGLDKGSVFADEQFF. CDR3 in DNA: TGTGCTAGTGGTTTGGATAAGGGGTCGGTTTTTGCGGATGAGCAGTTCTTC.

The chain links TRBV7-8 to TRBJ1-6; TRBD1 matches at 9 bases. Losses at the gene ends were 8 bases for V and 0 bases for J; bases not matched to a gene: 8. The CDR3 is 17 amino acids. The germline CDR1 and CDR2 sequences are SGHVS and FQNEAQ. The CDR3 coding sequence is TGTGCCAGCCATCGACAGGGGGAGAGCTCCTATAATTCACCCCTCCACTTT. This codes for CASHRQGESSYNSPLHF. Drawing the rest from reference TRBV7-8 and TRBJ1-6, the complete variable domain is GAGVSQSPRYKVAKRGQDVALRCDPISGHVSLFWYQQALGQGPEFLTYFQNEAQLDKSGLPSDRFFAERPEGSVSTLKIQRTQQEDSAVYLCASHRQGESSYNSPLHFGNGTRLTVT.